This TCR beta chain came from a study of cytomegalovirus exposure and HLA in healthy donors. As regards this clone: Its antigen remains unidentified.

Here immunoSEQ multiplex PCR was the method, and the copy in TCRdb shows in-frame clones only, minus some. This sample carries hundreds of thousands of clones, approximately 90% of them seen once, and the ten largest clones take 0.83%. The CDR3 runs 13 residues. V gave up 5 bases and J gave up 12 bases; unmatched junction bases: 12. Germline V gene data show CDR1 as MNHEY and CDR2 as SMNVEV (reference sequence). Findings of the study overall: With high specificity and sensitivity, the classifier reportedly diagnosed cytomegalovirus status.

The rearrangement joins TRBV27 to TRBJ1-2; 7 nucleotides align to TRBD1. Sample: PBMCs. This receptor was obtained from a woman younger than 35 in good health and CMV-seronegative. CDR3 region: CASSLLPTGNHTF. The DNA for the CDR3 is TGTGCCAGCAGTCTCCTCCCGACAGGGAATCACACCTTC.